Shown below are 24 T cell receptor beta chains from a single sample sequenced in a study of blood T cell repertoires in COVID-19. The repertoire was sequenced with immunoSEQ multiplex PCR; TCRdb's copy has only in-frame clones and lacks some. This sample has about 200,000 clones, with nearly 90% found just once. Sequencing input: peripheral blood. The receptors derive from a man between 45 and 60 years old with COVID-19, enrolled during active disease.

This clone has just one count. This chain joins TRBV28 and TRBJ1-4; D is uncertain. This CDR3 region has 15 residues. Trimming left V 8 bases short and J 0 bases short, with 13 bases between. Germline V gene sequence: CDR1 MDHEN, CDR2 SYDVKM. In DNA form, the CDR3 reads TGTGCCAGCCCCCCAGCGAACACAACTAATGAAAAACTGTTTTTT. Translation: CASPPANTTNEKLFF. Together with reference TRBV28 and TRBJ1-4, the CDR3 gives the full variable domain: DVKVTQSSRYLVKRTGEKVFLECVQDMDHENMFWYRQDPGLGLRLIYFSYDVKMKEKGDIPEGYSVSREKKERFSLILESASTNQTSMYLCASPPANTTNEKLFFGSGTQLSVL.

The J gene is TRBJ2-6, the V gene TRBV4-3; D is perhaps TRBD1 (5 bases). This CDR3 is 17 amino acids long. In germline, CDR1 is LGHNA, CDR2 YSLEER. V was trimmed by 4 bases and J by 4 bases, leaving 17 bases between them. The CDR3 DNA sequence: TGCGCCAGCAGCCCAACATATAGGGGTTCCGGGGCCAACGTCCTGACTTTC. Translating it yields CASSPTYRGSGANVLTF.

This rearrangement joins TRBV11-2 to TRBJ2-3, with D possibly being TRBD1 (6 bases). Germline V gives CDR1 SGHAT, CDR2 FQNNGV. The CDR3 loop spans 15 amino acids. Trimming stripped 0 bases from V and 6 bases from J, with 13 bases between. The CDR3 bases are TGTGCCAGCAGCTTAGAGGGGGCAGGGGCCGATACGCAGTATTTT. Encoded protein: CASSLEGAGADTQYF.

This chain links TRBV6-5 with TRBJ1-5, with 9 bases identical to TRBD1. The CDR3 covers 14 residues. The germline V gene encodes CDR1 MNHEY and CDR2 SVGAGI. J gave up 7 bases and V 7 bases, and 8 bases lay outside the gene matches. CDR3 loop: CASTEGQGVQPQHF. The CDR3 bases are TGTGCCAGCACCGAGGGACAGGGTGTACAGCCCCAGCATTTT.

The chain joins TRBV27 to TRBJ2-7; 8 nucleotides line up with TRBD1. Germline loops: CDR1 MNHEY, CDR2 SMNVEV (reference sequence). CDR3 length equals 13 residues. Trimming took 4 bases from V and 3 from J; bases not matched to a gene: 2. In nucleotides, the CDR3 is TGTGCCAGCAGTTCCGGGACAGGCTACGAGCAGTACTTC. It yields the protein CASSSGTGYEQYF.

The chain carries TRBV10-2 and TRBJ1-1; D unresolved. Germline loops: CDR1 WSHSY, CDR2 SAAADI. This CDR3 region has 12 residues. Trimming took 7 bases from V and 8 from J, leaving 14 bases between them. CDR3 DNA sequence: TGCGCCAGCATAAGAGATCAGGCAGAAGCTTTCTTT. Translated, it gives CASIRDQAEAFF.

This chain links TRBV7-8 with TRBJ1-1, with no clear D. Germline values: CDR1 SGHVS, CDR2 FQNEAQ. Deletions cut 2 bases from V and 5 bases from J, with 6 bases between. The CDR3 totals 12 residues. The CDR3 sequence: CASSLLATEAFF. CDR3 DNA: TGTGCCAGCAGCTTATTGGCAACTGAAGCTTTCTTT.

The chain has TRBV19 and TRBJ1-1, with D maybe TRBD1 (6 bases). Looked up from germline, CDR1 is LNHDA and CDR2 is SQIVND (reference sequence). This CDR3 contains 15 residues. Trimming cost V 9 bases and J 1 base, with 18 bases left between them. CDR3 amino acids: CASKGGLRRNTEAFF. Here the CDR3 DNA reads TGTGCCAGCAAAGGGGGTTTGAGGAGGAACACTGAAGCTTTCTTT.

The J gene is TRBJ2-1, the V gene TRBV4-2; maybe TRBD1 (7 bases). The CDR3 consists of 16 residues. The germline V and J ends were trimmed by 4 bases and 8 bases, with 21 bases remaining between them. In germline, CDR1 is LGHNA, CDR2 YNFKEQ. The chain's CDR3 is CASSRRRGQRLDEQFF. CDR3 coding DNA: TGTGCCAGCAGCCGTAGGAGGGGACAGCGCCTCGATGAGCAGTTCTTC.

This chain joins TRBV5-6 and TRBJ2-2, with a tentative D call TRBD2 (6 bases). The length of the CDR3 is 16 residues. Germline V CDR1 and CDR2: SGHDT, YYEEEE. Trimming left V 0 bases short and J 3 bases short, with 12 bases between. The CDR3 DNA is TGTGCCAGCAGCTTGGCCTGGAGGGAGGACACCGGGGAGCTGTTTTTT. Its translation: CASSLAWREDTGELFF.

This clone was observed a few times. The chain recombines TRBV6-5 with TRBJ2-1; 12 nucleotides match TRBD1. The length of the CDR3 is 15 residues. Trimming cost V 6 bases and J 7 bases; bases outside gene matches: 7. Germline V gene data show CDR1 as MNHEY and CDR2 as SVGAGI. The CDR3 DNA reads TGTGCCAGCAGCCCCTGGGACAGGGGGCTTAATGAGCAGTTCTTC. Translated: CASSPWDRGLNEQFF.

The chain employs TRBV7-2 and TRBJ1-6; 9 bases fit TRBD1. The CDR3 totals 14 residues. Germline assignment: CDR1 SGHTA and CDR2 FQGNSA. Trimming cost V 5 bases and J 14 bases; bases outside gene matches: 10. The CDR3: CASSPDRGGLALHF. CDR3 coding DNA: TGTGCCAGCAGCCCCGACAGGGGGGGGTTGGCCCTCCACTTT.

The chain joins TRBV3-1 (or the pseudogene TRBV3-2) to TRBJ1-3; D perhaps matches TRBD1 (6 bases). Deletions cut 1 base from V and 3 bases from J, with 7 bases between. This CDR3 spans 14 amino acids. Germline assignment: CDR1 LGHDT and CDR2 YNNKEL (reference sequence). The CDR3 here is CASSQGTVGNTIYF. The CDR3 DNA is TGTGCCAGCAGCCAAGGGACAGTTGGAAACACCATATATTTT.

The chain combines TRBV7-9 with TRBJ2-1; D might be TRBD2 (6 bases). This CDR3 spans 13 amino acids. Trimming stripped 0 bases from V and 8 bases from J, with 8 bases between. CDR1 is SEHNR and CDR2 is FQNEAQ in the germline V gene (reference sequence). CDR3 nucleotide sequence: TGTGCCAGCAGCTTAGCGTGGGGGGATGAGCAGTTCTTC. Residues: CASSLAWGDEQFF.

J is TRBJ2-3 and V is TRBV28; a weak D match, TRBD2 (6 bases). Between the trimmed V and J ends, which lost 1 base and 6 bases, there was a span of 23 bases. The CDR3 covers 18 residues. Germline CDR1 MDHEN, CDR2 SYDVKM. The CDR3 is CASSLSGAAELIRDTQYF. The DNA for the CDR3 is TGTGCCAGCAGTTTATCGGGAGCGGCAGAACTCATCCGGGATACGCAGTATTTT. The full variable domain, its missing parts supplied by reference TRBV28 and TRBJ2-3, is DVKVTQSSRYLVKRTGEKVFLECVQDMDHENMFWYRQDPGLGLRLIYFSYDVKMKEKGDIPEGYSVSREKKERFSLILESASTNQTSMYLCASSLSGAAELIRDTQYFGPGTRLTVL.

The V and J genes are TRBV19 and TRBJ1-2; TRBD1 matches at 9 bases. V was clipped by 3 bases and J by 9 bases; unmatched bases: 11. The CDR3 has 15 residues. Germline V gene data show CDR1 as LNHDA and CDR2 as SQIVND (reference sequence). CDR3 loop: CASSIDSGTGLSYTF. The CDR3 coding sequence is TGTGCCAGTAGTATCGATTCCGGGACAGGGTTAAGCTACACCTTC. Based on the CDR3 plus reference TRBV19 and TRBJ1-2, the full variable domain is DGGITQSPKYLFRKEGQNVTLSCEQNLNHDAMYWYRQDPGQGLRLIYYSQIVNDFQKGDIAEGYSVSREKKESFPLTVTSAQKNPTAFYLCASSIDSGTGLSYTFGSGTRLTVV.

The V and J genes are TRBV18 and TRBJ2-5, with a weak D call TRBD2 (5 bases). V was shortened by 0 bases and J by 5 bases, with 13 bases between the two germline ends. Germline loops: CDR1 KGHSH, CDR2 LQKENI. The CDR3 covers 15 residues. CDR3 DNA: TGTGCCAGCTCACCACCTGTGGCCACGGGGGAGACCCAGTACTTC. Its translation: CASSPPVATGETQYF.

The count of this clone is one. The same CDR3 can be traced to other DNA sequences in this sample. This chain joins TRBV20-1 and TRBJ2-7; D unclear. Looked up from germline, CDR1 is DFQATT and CDR2 is SNEGSKA (reference sequence). The V end lost 2 bases, the J end lost 3 bases, and 5 bases lay between the germline ends. CDR3 size: 11 residues. The CDR3 DNA sequence: TGCAGTGCTAGATCCGGCTACGAGCAGTACTTC. It translates to CSARSGYEQYF.

The genes are TRBV18 and TRBJ2-7; 9 positions match TRBD2. Germline V gives CDR1 KGHSH, CDR2 LQKENI. The trim removed 3 bases at V and 3 bases at J, leaving 6 bases unmatched. The CDR3 has 15 amino acids. The CDR3 region has the DNA TGTGCCAGCTCACCGACGCTAGCGGGAAACTACGAGCAGTACTTC. As protein: CASSPTLAGNYEQYF.

The V call is TRBV21-1, the J call TRBJ2-1; the tabulated D call, TRBD2, remains unverified against the DNA. TRBV21-1 is labeled a pseudogene. The CDR3 consists of 14 residues. CDR3 in amino acids: CASSGSGGYNEQFF. The DNA for the CDR3 is TGTGCCAGCAGCGGTAGCGGGGGATACAATGAGCAGTTCTTC.

This clone was seen a handful of times. The chain uses TRBV27 and TRBJ1-5; the match to TRBD1 covers 7 bases. V dropped 1 base and J dropped 0; count of bases not matched to a gene: 9. CDR3 size: 18 residues. Germline V lookup: CDR1 MNHEY, CDR2 SMNVEV (reference sequence). CDR3 residues: CASSLYGGGTDSNQPQHF. The CDR3 DNA sequence: TGTGCCAGCAGTTTATACGGCGGCGGGACAGATAGCAATCAGCCCCAGCATTTT.

V gene TRBV28 combines with J gene TRBJ1-5; perhaps TRBD1 as D (5 bases). This CDR3 spans 14 amino acids. Germline CDR1 MDHEN, CDR2 SYDVKM. Trimming stripped 4 bases from V and 5 bases from J, with 12 bases between. The CDR3 DNA reads TGTGCCAGCAGTTCTCGACAGATACATCAGCCCCAGCATTTT. This gives the protein CASSSRQIHQPQHF.

The rearrangement links TRBV21-1 to TRBJ2-1; the D segment call TRBD2 is taken from the table without a DNA check. TRBV21-1 represents a pseudogene. The CDR3 is 16 amino acids. In nucleotides, the CDR3 is TGTGCCAGCAGCAAATTGGGTAGCGGGGACTACAATGAGCAGTTCTTC. This sequence encodes CASSKLGSGDYNEQFF.

This chain links TRBV5-6 with TRBJ2-7; 7 nucleotides line up with TRBD1. The length of the CDR3 is 15 residues. Germline V gives CDR1 SGHDT, CDR2 YYEEEE. J gave up 3 bases and V 4 bases, and 10 bases lay outside the gene matches. This chain's CDR3 is CASSRYRDSSYEQYF. The CDR3 DNA sequence: TGTGCCAGCAGCCGTTACCGGGACAGCAGCTACGAGCAGTACTTC. The whole variable domain, filled in from reference TRBV5-6 and TRBJ2-7, reads DAGVTQSPTHLIKTRGQQVTLRCSPKSGHDTVSWYQQALGQGPQFIFQYYEEEERQRGNFPDRFSGHQFPNYSSELNVNALLLGDSALYLCASSRYRDSSYEQYFGPGTRLTVT.